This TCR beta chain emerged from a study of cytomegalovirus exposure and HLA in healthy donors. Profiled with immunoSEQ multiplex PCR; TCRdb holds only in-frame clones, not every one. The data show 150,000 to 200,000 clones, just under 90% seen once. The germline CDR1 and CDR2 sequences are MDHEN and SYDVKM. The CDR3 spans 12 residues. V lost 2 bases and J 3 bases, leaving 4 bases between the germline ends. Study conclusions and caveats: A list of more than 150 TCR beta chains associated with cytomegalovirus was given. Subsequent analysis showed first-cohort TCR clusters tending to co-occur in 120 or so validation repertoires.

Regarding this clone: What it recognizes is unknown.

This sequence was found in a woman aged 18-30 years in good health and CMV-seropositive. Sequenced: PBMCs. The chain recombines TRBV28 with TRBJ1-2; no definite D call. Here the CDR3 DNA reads TGTGCCAGCAGTTTAGAGGACTATGGCTACACCTTC. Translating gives CASSLEDYGYTF.